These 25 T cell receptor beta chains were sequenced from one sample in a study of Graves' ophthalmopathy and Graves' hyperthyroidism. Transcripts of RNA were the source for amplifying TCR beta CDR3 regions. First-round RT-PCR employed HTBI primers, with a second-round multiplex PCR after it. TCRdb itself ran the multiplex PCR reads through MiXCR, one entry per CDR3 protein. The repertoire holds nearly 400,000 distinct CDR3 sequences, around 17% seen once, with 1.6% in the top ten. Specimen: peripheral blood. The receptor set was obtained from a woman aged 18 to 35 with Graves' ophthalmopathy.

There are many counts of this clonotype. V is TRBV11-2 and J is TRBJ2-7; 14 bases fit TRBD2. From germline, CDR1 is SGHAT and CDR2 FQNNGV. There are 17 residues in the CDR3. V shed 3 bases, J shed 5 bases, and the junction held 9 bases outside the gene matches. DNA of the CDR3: TGTGCCAGCAGCTTGACTAGCGGGGGGGCCTATCCCCACGAGCAGTACTTC. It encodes CASSLTSGGAYPHEQYF.

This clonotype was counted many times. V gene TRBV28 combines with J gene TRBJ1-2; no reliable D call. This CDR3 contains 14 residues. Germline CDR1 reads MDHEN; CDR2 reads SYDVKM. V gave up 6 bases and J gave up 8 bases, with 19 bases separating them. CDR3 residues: CASRPPRTLWGYTF. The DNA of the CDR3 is TGTGCCAGCAGACCCCCCAGGACCCTGTGGGGCTACACCTTC.

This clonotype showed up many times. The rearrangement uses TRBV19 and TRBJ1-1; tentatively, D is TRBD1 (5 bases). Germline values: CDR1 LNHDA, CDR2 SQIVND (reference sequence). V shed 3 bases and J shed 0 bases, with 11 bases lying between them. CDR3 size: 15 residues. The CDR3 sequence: CASSIVWGVNTEAFF. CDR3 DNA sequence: TGTGCCAGTAGTATTGTTTGGGGGGTGAACACTGAAGCTTTCTTT.

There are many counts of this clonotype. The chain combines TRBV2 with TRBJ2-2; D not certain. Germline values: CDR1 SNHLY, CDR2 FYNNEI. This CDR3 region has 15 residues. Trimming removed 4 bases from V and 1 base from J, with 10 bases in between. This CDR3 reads CASSARSGNTGELFF. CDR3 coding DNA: TGTGCCAGCAGTGCCCGGTCGGGGAACACCGGGGAGCTGTTTTTT. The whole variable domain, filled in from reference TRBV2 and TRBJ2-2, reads EPEVTQTPSHQVTQMGQEVILRCVPISNHLYFYWYRQILGQKVEFLVSFYNNEISEKSEIFDDQFSVERPDGSNFTLKIRSTKLEDSAMYFCASSARSGNTGELFFGEGSRLTVL.

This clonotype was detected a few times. This CDR3 is CASSQDQIERGGGTGELFF. The CDR3, as DNA: TGTGCCAGCAGCCAAGATCAAATAGAGAGAGGGGGTGGAACCGGGGAGCTGTTTTTT. The chain uses TRBV4-2 and TRBJ2-2, with D maybe TRBD1 (6 bases). Trimming shortened V by 0 bases and J by 5 bases, and 22 bases separated the two germline ends. The CDR3 loop spans 19 amino acids. The germline gives CDR1 LGHNA, CDR2 YNFKEQ.

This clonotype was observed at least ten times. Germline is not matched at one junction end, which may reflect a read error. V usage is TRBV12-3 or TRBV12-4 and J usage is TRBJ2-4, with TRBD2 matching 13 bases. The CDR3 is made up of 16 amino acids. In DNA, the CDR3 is TGTGCCAGCAGTCCTGACCGACTAGCGGGGGGCAAGGGGAAGTTCTTC. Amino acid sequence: CASSPDRLAGGKGKFF.

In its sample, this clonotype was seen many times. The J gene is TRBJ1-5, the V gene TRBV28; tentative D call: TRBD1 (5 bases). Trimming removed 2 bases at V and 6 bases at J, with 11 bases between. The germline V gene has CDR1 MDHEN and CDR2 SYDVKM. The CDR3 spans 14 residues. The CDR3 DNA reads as TGTGCCAGCAGTTTAAGGGGACCGAGTCAGCCCCAGCATTTT. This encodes CASSLRGPSQPQHF.

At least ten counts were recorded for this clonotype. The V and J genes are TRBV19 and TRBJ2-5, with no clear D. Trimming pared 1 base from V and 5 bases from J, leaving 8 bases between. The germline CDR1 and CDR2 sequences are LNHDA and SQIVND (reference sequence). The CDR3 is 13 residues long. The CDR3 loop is CASSIAFWETQYF. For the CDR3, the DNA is TGTGCCAGTAGTATAGCATTTTGGGAGACCCAGTACTTC.

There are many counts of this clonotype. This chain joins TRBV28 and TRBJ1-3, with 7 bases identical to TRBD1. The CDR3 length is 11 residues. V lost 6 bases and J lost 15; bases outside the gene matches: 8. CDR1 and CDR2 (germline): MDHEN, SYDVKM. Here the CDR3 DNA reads TGTGCCAGCAGCTCCGACAGGGATCGATATTTT. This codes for CASSSDRDRYF.

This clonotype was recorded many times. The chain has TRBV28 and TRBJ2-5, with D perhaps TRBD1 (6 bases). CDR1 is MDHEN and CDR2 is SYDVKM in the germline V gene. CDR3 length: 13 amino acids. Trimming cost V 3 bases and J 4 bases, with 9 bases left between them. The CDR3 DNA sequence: TGTGCCAGCAGTTTCGGCAGGGGAGAGACCCAGTACTTC. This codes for CASSFGRGETQYF.

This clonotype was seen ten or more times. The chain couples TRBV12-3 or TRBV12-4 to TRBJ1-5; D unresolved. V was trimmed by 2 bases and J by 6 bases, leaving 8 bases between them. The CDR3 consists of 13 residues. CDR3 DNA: TGTGCCAGCAGTTTATTTCGAGCTCAGCCCCAGCATTTT. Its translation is CASSLFRAQPQHF.

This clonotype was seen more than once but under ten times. In DNA, the CDR3 is TGTGCCAGCAGTGAATCATTCGGCGGGCAGGGAATGGCCGGGGAGCTGTTTTTT. This translates into CASSESFGGQGMAGELFF. This chain connects TRBV6-1 to TRBJ2-2; TRBD1 or TRBD2 may be the D gene (5 bases each). This CDR3 region has 18 residues. The germline gives CDR1 MNHNS, CDR2 SASEGT. Trimming shortened V by 2 bases and J by 6 bases, and 22 bases separated the two germline ends.

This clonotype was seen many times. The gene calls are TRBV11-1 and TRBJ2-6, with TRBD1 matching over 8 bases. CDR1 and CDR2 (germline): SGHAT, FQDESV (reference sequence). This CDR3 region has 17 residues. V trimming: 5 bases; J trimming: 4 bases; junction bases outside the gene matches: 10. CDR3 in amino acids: CASSPRGQGPGANVLTF. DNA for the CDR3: TGTGCCAGCAGCCCCAGAGGACAGGGACCCGGGGCCAACGTCCTGACTTTC.

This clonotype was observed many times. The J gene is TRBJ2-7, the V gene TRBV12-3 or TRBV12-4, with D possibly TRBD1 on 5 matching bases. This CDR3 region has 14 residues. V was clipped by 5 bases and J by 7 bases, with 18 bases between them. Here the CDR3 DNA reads TGTGCCAGCAGTCCCAGGGTTGAATCTCGTGAGCAGTACTTC. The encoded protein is CASSPRVESREQYF.

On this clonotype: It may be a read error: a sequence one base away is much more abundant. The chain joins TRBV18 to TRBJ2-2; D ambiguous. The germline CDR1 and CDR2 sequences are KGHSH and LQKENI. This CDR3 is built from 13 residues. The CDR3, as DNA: TGTGCCAGCTCATCACCGAGTGCCGGGGAGCTGTTTTTT. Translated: CASSSPSAGELFF.

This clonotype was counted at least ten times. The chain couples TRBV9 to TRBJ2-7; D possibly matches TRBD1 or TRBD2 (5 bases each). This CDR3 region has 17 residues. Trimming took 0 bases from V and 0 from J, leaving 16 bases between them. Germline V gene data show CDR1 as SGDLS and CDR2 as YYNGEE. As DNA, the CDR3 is TGTGCCAGCAGCGTAGCCCCCGGGGACGGTAGCTCCTACGAGCAGTACTTC. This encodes CASSVAPGDGSSYEQYF.

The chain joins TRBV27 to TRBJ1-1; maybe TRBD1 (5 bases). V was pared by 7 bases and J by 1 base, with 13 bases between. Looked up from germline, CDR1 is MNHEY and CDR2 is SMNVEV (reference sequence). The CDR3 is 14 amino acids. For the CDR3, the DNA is TGTGCCAGCAAAAGTCTCGGGGGGAACACTGAAGCTTTCTTT. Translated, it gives CASKSLGGNTEAFF.

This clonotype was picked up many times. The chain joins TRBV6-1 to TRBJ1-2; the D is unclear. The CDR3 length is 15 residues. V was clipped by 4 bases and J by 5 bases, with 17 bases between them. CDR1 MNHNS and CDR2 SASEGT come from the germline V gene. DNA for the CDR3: TGTGCCAGCAGTGGACCCTTTTCGGACGGATATGGCTACACCTTC. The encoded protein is CASSGPFSDGYGYTF.

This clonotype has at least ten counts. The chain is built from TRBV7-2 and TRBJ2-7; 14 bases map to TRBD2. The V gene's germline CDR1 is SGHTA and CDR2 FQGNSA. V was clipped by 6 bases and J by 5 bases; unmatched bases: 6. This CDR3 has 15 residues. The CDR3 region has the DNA TGTGCCAGCAGACTCGGGACTAGCGGGAGCGACGAGCAGTACTTC. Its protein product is CASRLGTSGSDEQYF.

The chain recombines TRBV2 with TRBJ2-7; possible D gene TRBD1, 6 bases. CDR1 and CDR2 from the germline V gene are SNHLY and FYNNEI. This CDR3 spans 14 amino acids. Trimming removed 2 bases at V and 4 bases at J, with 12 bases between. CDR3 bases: TGTGCCAGCAGTGAACAGGGACATAGGTACGAGCAGTACTTC. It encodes CASSEQGHRYEQYF. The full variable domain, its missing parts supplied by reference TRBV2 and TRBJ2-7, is EPEVTQTPSHQVTQMGQEVILRCVPISNHLYFYWYRQILGQKVEFLVSFYNNEISEKSEIFDDQFSVERPDGSNFTLKIRSTKLEDSAMYFCASSEQGHRYEQYFGPGTRLTVT.

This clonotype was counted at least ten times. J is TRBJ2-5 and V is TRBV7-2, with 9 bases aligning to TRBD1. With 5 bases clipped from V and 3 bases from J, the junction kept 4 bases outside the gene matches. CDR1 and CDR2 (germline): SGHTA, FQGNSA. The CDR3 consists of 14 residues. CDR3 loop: CASSRWTGEETQYF. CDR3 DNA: TGTGCCAGCAGCAGATGGACAGGGGAAGAGACCCAGTACTTC.

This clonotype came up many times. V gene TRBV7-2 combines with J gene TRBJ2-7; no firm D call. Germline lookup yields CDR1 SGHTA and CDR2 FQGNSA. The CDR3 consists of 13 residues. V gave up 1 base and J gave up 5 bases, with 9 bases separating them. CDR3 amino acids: CASSLDGIDEQYF. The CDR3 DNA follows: TGTGCCAGCAGCTTAGATGGGATCGACGAGCAGTACTTC.

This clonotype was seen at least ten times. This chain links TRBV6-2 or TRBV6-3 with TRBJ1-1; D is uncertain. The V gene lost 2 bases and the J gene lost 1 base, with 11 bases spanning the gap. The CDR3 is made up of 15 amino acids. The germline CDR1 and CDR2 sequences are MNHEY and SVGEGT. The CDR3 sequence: CASSYGMGRNTEAFF. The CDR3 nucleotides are TGTGCCAGCAGTTACGGAATGGGGAGGAACACTGAAGCTTTCTTT.

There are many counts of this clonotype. The DNA for the CDR3 is TGTGCCAGCAGCCTAGTGACGGACAATCAGCCCCAGCATTTT. Translated, it gives CASSLVTDNQPQHF. The V and J genes are TRBV7-2 and TRBJ1-5; no firm D call. The CDR3 is 14 amino acids. Germline V gives CDR1 SGHTA, CDR2 FQGNSA. V was pared by 5 bases and J by 3 bases, with 11 bases between.

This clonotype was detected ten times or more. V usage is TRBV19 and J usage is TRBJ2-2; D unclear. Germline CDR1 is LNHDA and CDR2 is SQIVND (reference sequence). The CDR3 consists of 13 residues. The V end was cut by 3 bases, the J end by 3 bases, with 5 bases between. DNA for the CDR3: TGTGCCAGTAGTATTTGGGACACCGGGGAGCTGTTTTTT. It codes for CASSIWDTGELFF.